A selection of T cell receptor beta chains follows, all from one sample in a study of human T cells and chemical hapten exposure. In TCRdb, the RACE reads were re-called with MiXCR into one record per CDR3 protein. The data hold 340,000 or so distinct CDR3 sequences, with approximately 6.9% observed a single time. Source: whole blood, taken in connection with sensitization to the hapten diphenylcyclopropenone (DPC). These receptors came from a woman aged 18-35 years with alopecia areata. Some clones in this sample may be carry-over from other donors' samples. CDR3s include the opening cysteine and the closing phenylalanine or tryptophan. D genes are given only for firm matches. Clone size, where shown, is once, few, many, or a class for clones that have expanded.

>-|TRBJ2-7|-|TRBV6-2/TRBV6-3
CASSYPTYEQYF
TGTGCCAGCAGTTACCCCACCTACGAGCAGTACTTC
>many|TRBJ1-3|-|TRBV20-1
CSATGNTIYF
TGCAGTGCGACTGGAAACACCATATATTTT
>many|TRBJ2-2|-|TRBV7-8
CASSLVEASGELFF
TGTGCCAGCAGCCTGGTTGAGGCAAGCGGGGAGCTGTTTTTT
>many|TRBJ2-5|TRBD2|TRBV7-9
CASSLGLAGQETQYF
TGTGCCAGCAGCCTGGGACTAGCGGGGCAAGAGACCCAGTACTTC
>-|TRBJ2-1|TRBD2|TRBV3-1
CASSQAGARRGGLDQSSYNEQFF
TGTGCCAGCAGCCAAGCCGGCGCAAGGCGGGGGGGCCTAGATCAAAGCTCCTACAATGAGCAGTTCTTC
>few|TRBJ2-7|-|TRBV5-1
CASSLVAGLYEQYF
TGCGCCAGCAGCCTAGTAGCCGGACTCTACGAGCAGTACTTC
>many|TRBJ1-1|-|TRBV6-5
CASSYVGGALEAFF
TGTGCCAGCAGTTACGTGGGGGGCGCTTTAGAAGCTTTCTTT
>-|TRBJ2-3|TRBD2|TRBV6-6
CASSSTSGETDTQYF
TGTGCCAGCAGTAGTACTAGCGGAGAGACAGATACGCAGTATTTT
>few|TRBJ1-4|-|TRBV7-9
CASKSSGVEKLFF
TGTGCCAGCAAGTCTTCGGGGGTCGAAAAACTGTTTTTT
>-|TRBJ2-2|-|TRBV7-9
CASSFQSGNTGELFF
TGTGCCAGCAGCTTTCAGTCAGGGAACACCGGGGAGCTGTTTTTT
>-|TRBJ1-3|TRBD1|TRBV28
CASRPEDRVDTIYF
TGTGCCAGCAGGCCAGAAGACAGGGTGGACACCATATATTTT
>many|TRBJ2-3|TRBD1|TRBV7-9
CASSPGDRVPADTQYF
TGTGCCAGCAGCCCGGGGGACAGGGTCCCCGCAGATACGCAGTATTTT
>-|TRBJ1-6|TRBD1|TRBV6-1
CASRYRGQPPLHF
TGTGCCAGCAGGTACAGGGGTCAGCCACCCCTCCACTTT
>few|TRBJ1-6|-|TRBV7-9
CASSHGAYSLHF
TGTGCCAGCAGCCACGGGGCTTACTCCCTCCACTTT
>many|TRBJ1-1|-|TRBV6-6
CASSIGNTEAFF
TGTGCCAGCAGTATAGGGAACACTGAAGCTTTCTTT
>many|TRBJ1-4|-|TRBV15
CATSPRVREKLFF
TGTGCCACCAGCCCCAGGGTTCGAGAAAAACTGTTTTTT
>few|TRBJ2-2|-|TRBV4-2
CASSQVLGVDTGELFF
TGTGCCAGCAGCCAAGTCCTGGGAGTCGACACCGGGGAGCTGTTTTTT
>few|TRBJ1-5|TRBD1|TRBV2
CASSLDRGTHQPQHF
TGTGCCAGCAGCTTAGACAGGGGGACTCATCAGCCCCAGCATTTT
>-|TRBJ2-6|-|TRBV5-1
CASSLAPGRAGANVLTF
TGCGCCAGCAGCTTGGCCCCCGGAAGAGCTGGGGCCAACGTCCTGACTTTC
>few|TRBJ2-7|TRBD2|TRBV7-9
CASSSLAGATYEQYF
TGTGCCAGCAGCTCCCTAGCGGGGGCGACCTACGAGCAGTACTTC
>many|TRBJ2-6|-|TRBV28
CASRKGGFGSGANVLTF
TGTGCCAGCAGAAAGGGGGGATTCGGCTCTGGGGCCAACGTCCTGACTTTC
>-|TRBJ1-1|-|TRBV6-5
CASSHKQGGGTEAFF
TGTGCCAGCAGTCACAAACAGGGAGGGGGTACTGAAGCTTTCTTT
>many|TRBJ1-4|-|TRBV7-9
CASSLAMAGHNEKLFF
TGTGCCAGCAGCTTAGCCATGGCAGGACATAATGAAAAACTGTTTTTT
>many|TRBJ2-5|-|TRBV5-1
CASSLRAGDLETQYF
TGCGCCAGCAGCTTAAGGGCAGGGGACTTGGAGACCCAGTACTTC
>many|TRBJ2-1|-|TRBV5-4
CASSFRNGADEQFF
TGTGCCAGCAGCTTTCGAAACGGGGCAGATGAGCAGTTCTTC
>-|TRBJ2-7|TRBD1|TRBV15
CATSPRPGTGGAQYF
TGTGCCACCAGCCCCCGTCCCGGGACAGGGGGCGCGCAGTACTTC
>few|TRBJ2-2|-|TRBV9
CASSVVSGELFF
TGTGCCAGCAGCGTAGTTTCCGGGGAGCTGTTTTTT
>few|TRBJ1-4|TRBD1|TRBV27
CASSDTGTGGLNEKLFF
TGTGCCAGCAGCGACACCGGGACAGGAGGTCTTAATGAAAAACTGTTTTTT
>-|TRBJ2-5|TRBD2|TRBV18
CASSPPGGIQETQYF
TGTGCCAGCTCACCACCGGGGGGGATCCAAGAGACCCAGTACTTC
>-|TRBJ2-1|-|TRBV6-2/TRBV6-3
CASSYQASSYNEQFF
TGTGCCAGCAGTTACCAGGCCTCCTCCTACAATGAGCAGTTCTTC
>few|TRBJ1-1|-|TRBV13
CASRHGARNTEAFF
TGTGCCAGCAGGCATGGAGCCAGAAACACTGAAGCTTTCTTT
>few|TRBJ1-2|TRBD1|TRBV6-6
CASPTHPGQVVSGYTF
TGTGCCAGCCCGACGCATCCGGGACAGGTTGTTAGCGGCTACACCTTC
>once|TRBJ2-1|-|TRBV4-1
CASSQVFGGYYNEQFF
TGCGCCAGCAGCCAAGTTTTCGGCGGATACTACAATGAGCAGTTCTTC
>-|TRBJ1-5|-|TRBV2
CASSEAGYISNQPQHF
TGTGCCAGCAGTGAGGCAGGGTACATTAGCAATCAGCCCCAGCATTTT
>few|TRBJ1-1|TRBD1|TRBV5-1
CASSSASGTVSRYTEAFF
TGCGCCAGCAGCTCGGCTTCCGGGACAGTAAGTCGCTACACTGAAGCTTTCTTT
>many|TRBJ1-2|-|TRBV5-6
CASSLRSGPGPAYTF
TGTGCCAGCAGCTTGCGGTCAGGGCCCGGACCCGCCTACACCTTC
>-|TRBJ2-5|-|TRBV2
CASTWDQQETQYF
TGTGCCAGCACTTGGGACCAGCAAGAGACCCAGTACTTC
>many|TRBJ1-2|-|TRBV5-4
CASSLKPNYGYTF
TGTGCCAGCAGCTTGAAACCTAACTATGGCTACACCTTC
>few|TRBJ1-1|TRBD1|TRBV5-1
CASSLGEDRGDTEAFF
TGCGCCAGCAGCTTGGGGGAGGACAGGGGCGACACTGAAGCTTTCTTT
>-|TRBJ1-3|-|TRBV27
CASSSRSGNTIYF
TGTGCCAGCAGTTCTCGCTCTGGAAACACCATATATTTT
>-|TRBJ2-3|TRBD2|TRBV27
CASSLAGGPGGTDTQYF
TGTGCCAGCAGTTTAGCGGGGGGGCCCGGTGGCACAGATACGCAGTATTTT
>-|TRBJ1-1|-|TRBV6-5
CASSYGQKAMNTEAFF
TGTGCCAGCAGTTACGGACAAAAGGCCATGAACACTGAAGCTTTCTTT
>-|TRBJ2-6|-|TRBV28
CASSPNPYSGANVLTF
TGTGCCAGCAGTCCTAATCCTTACTCTGGGGCCAACGTCCTGACTTTC
>few|TRBJ1-1|TRBD1|TRBV11-2
CASSLDRGTAKTEAFF
TGTGCCAGCAGCTTAGATAGGGGGACAGCGAAGACTGAAGCTTTCTTT
>few|TRBJ2-2|-|TRBV20-1
CSASTVNTGELFF
TGCAGTGCTAGTACCGTCAACACCGGGGAGCTGTTTTTT
>-|TRBJ2-1|-|TRBV7-8
CASSSSRTSPRYNEQFF
TGTGCCAGCAGCTCAAGCCGTACGAGTCCCCGATACAATGAGCAGTTCTTC
>many|TRBJ2-1|TRBD1|TRBV12-3/TRBV12-4
CASRLDRGAYNEQFF
TGTGCCAGCCGACTGGACAGGGGTGCCTACAATGAGCAGTTCTTC
>many|TRBJ1-2|-|TRBV4-3
CASSQDLQGAKYYGYTF
TGCGCCAGCAGCCAAGATCTTCAGGGCGCCAAGTACTATGGCTACACCTTC
>many|TRBJ1-5|-|TRBV12-3/TRBV12-4
CASMVSGDNQPQHF
TGTGCCAGCATGGTCAGTGGGGACAATCAGCCCCAGCATTTT
>-|TRBJ2-3|TRBD1|TRBV20-1
CSAGTVSTDTQYF
TGCAGTGCCGGGACAGTTAGCACAGATACGCAGTATTTT
>few|TRBJ1-1|-|TRBV18
CASSPQPGASGTEAFF
TGTGCCAGCTCACCACAACCCGGGGCGAGCGGCACTGAAGCTTTCTTT